This T cell receptor (beta chain) originates from a study of blood T cell repertoires in COVID-19. The overall study: Donors in the United States, Italy and Spain gave samples during acute or convalescent COVID-19. Sources were T cells, B-cell-depleted T cells, or PBMCs; the material itself was cDNA or gDNA.

This clone was seen a handful of times. This CDR3 is built from 13 residues. V gave up 9 bases and J gave up 3 bases, with 12 bases separating them. Per the germline V gene, CDR1 is MNHEY and CDR2 is SVGAGI. In the original analysis: Estimates of nucleated cell counts were drawn from the amplification of reference gene primers. Method: immunoSEQ multiplex PCR; TCRdb's copy keeps in-frame clones and lacks some. From that table come the V and J calls and clone size; the DNA was used to work out D and trimming. The sample lists around 150,000 clones; around 85% were seen once. The receptor's source is a human donor with acute or convalescent COVID-19. The donor label of this sample is uncertain. The specimen was peripheral blood. The chain uses TRBV6-5 and TRBJ1-5, with D uncertain. The CDR3 protein is CASGRAYNQPQHF. As DNA, the CDR3 is TGTGCCAGTGGGAGGGCCTACAATCAGCCCCAGCATTTT.